Presented here are 8 T cell receptor beta chains from one specimen sequenced in a study of T cell responses to AZD1222 COVID-19 vaccine. Clones were sequenced by immunoSEQ multiplex PCR, and TCRdb holds only the in-frame ones, with some missing. The sample includes 50,000 to 70,000 clones, approximately 85% seen only once; the top ten take roughly a fifth. The specimen comprised peripheral blood, sampled on day 0 of MenACWY control vaccination. The receptor source for this set is an adult in good health.

As for this clone: The CDR3 carries no conserved terminal phenylalanine or tryptophan, so it likely arises from a read error. No DNA is shown, since the ends of the CDR3 on it are uncertain; the CDR3 is the one TCRdb lists. This chain connects TRBV20-1 to TRBJ2-3; the table's D call TRBD2 went unverified against the DNA. The CDR3 adds up to 11 amino acids, both ends counted. Germline CDR1 reads DFQATT; CDR2 reads SNEGSKA (reference sequence). This chain's CDR3 is CSARDQERLVI.

The gene calls are TRBV27 and TRBJ2-7; 8 bases align to TRBD1. This CDR3 contains 15 residues. The J segment lost 1 base and the V segment lost 5 bases, leaving 7 bases of the junction unmatched. Germline V gene data show CDR1 as MNHEY and CDR2 as SMNVEV (reference sequence). The CDR3 DNA sequence: TGTGCCAGCAGTCCAGGACAGGGTCAGTCCTACGAGCAGTACTTC. This gives the protein CASSPGQGQSYEQYF.

The chain combines TRBV4-2 with TRBJ2-7; D is unclear. Between the trimmed V and J ends, which lost 0 bases and 1 base, there was a span of 7 bases. This CDR3 is built from 14 residues. The germline gives CDR1 LGHNA, CDR2 YNFKEQ. CDR3 nucleotides: TGTGCCAGCAGCCAAGACCCTGGGTCCTACGAGCAGTACTTC. Protein product: CASSQDPGSYEQYF.

The chain couples TRBV6-5 to TRBJ1-4, with D uncertain. The V gene's germline CDR1 is MNHEY and CDR2 SVGAGI. Trimming left V 6 bases short and J 8 bases short, with 10 bases between. This CDR3 contains 12 residues. This CDR3 is CASRGLGEKLFF. CDR3 nucleotide sequence: TGTGCCAGCAGGGGTCTTGGCGAAAAACTGTTTTTT.

The DNA for the CDR3 is TGCGCCAGCAGTCACAGGGAATCAGGGGCCCAGGCACTCCGCGATAACTATGGCTACACCTTC. Translated: CASSHRESGAQALRDNYGYTF. The chain uses TRBV23-1 and TRBJ1-2, with D perhaps TRBD1 (6 bases). TRBV23-1 is an ORF for which the function is uncertain. Trimming cost V 3 bases and J 1 base, with 30 bases left between them. This CDR3 has 21 amino acids.

This sequence joins TRBV6-1 and TRBJ1-5; D is perhaps TRBD1 (6 bases). The CDR3 covers 14 residues. Germline CDR1 MNHNS, CDR2 SASEGT. The V gene lost 3 bases and the J gene lost 2 bases, with 8 bases spanning the gap. The CDR3 sequence: CASSDYRGNQPQHF. The CDR3 DNA sequence: TGTGCCAGCAGTGATTACAGGGGCAATCAGCCCCAGCATTTT.

The J gene is TRBJ1-4, the V gene TRBV27; D is unresolved. V shed 5 bases and J shed 3 bases, with 7 bases lying between them. Germline CDR1 is MNHEY and CDR2 is SMNVEV (reference sequence). The CDR3 is 13 residues long. CDR3 sequence reads: CASSPGSNEKLFF. The CDR3 nucleotides read TGTGCCAGCAGTCCCGGCTCTAATGAAAAACTGTTTTTT. The full variable domain, completed using reference TRBV27 and TRBJ1-4, is EAQVTQNPRYLITVTGKKLTVTCSQNMNHEYMSWYRQDPGLGLRQIYYSMNVEVTDKGDVPEGYKVSRKEKRNFPLILESPSPNQTSLYFCASSPGSNEKLFFGSGTQLSVL.

The V gene is TRBV5-4, the J gene TRBJ1-2; 9 bases agree with TRBD1. The CDR3 contains 14 residues. Germline CDR1 is SGHNT and CDR2 is YYREEE (reference sequence). The ends lost 3 bases at V and 5 bases at J; junction bases unmatched: 5. This chain's CDR3 is CASSSTGTGYGYTF. CDR3 nucleotides: TGTGCCAGCAGCTCGACCGGGACAGGGTATGGCTACACCTTC. The full variable domain, in which reference TRBV5-4 and TRBJ1-2 provide the parts outside the CDR3, is ETGVTQSPTHLIKTRGQQVTLRCSSQSGHNTVSWYQQALGQGPQFIFQYYREEENGRGNFPPRFSGLQFPNYSSELNVNALELDDSALYLCASSSTGTGYGYTFGSGTRLTVV.